This section outlines one T cell receptor (beta chain) sequence together with its context. V lost 11 bases, J lost 8 bases, and 15 bases stayed unmatched. The CDR3 sequence is 15 residues long. CDR1 and CDR2 from the germline V gene are SGHAT and FQNNGV. This sample was included in a study of tumor-infiltrating lymphocytes in primary liver carcinoma. Unsorted whole blood served as the source of blood RNA, and germline DNA was extracted as well. With around 500 ng total RNA as template and a constant-region primer, TCR beta cDNA was made. The TCR beta library was amplified through three nested multiplex PCR rounds in a modified ARM-PCR procedure. For roughly 10 cycles apiece, the opening two PCR rounds ran with TRBV1-TRBV30 forward primers and a C-beta reverse primer. TCRdb recomputed calls from the multiplex PCR reads with MiXCR, one row per CDR3 protein. The sample shows approximately 340,000 distinct CDR3 sequences, almost 65% of them seen only once.

Sample: peripheral blood. The origin of this receptor is a man aged 35 to 55 with primary liver carcinoma and hepatitis B virus infection. The chain has TRBV11-2 and TRBJ1-6, with 7 bases lining up with TRBD1. CDR3 residues: CAGSSNRGSHSPLHF. CDR3 sequence (DNA): TGTGCCGGTAGCTCAAACAGGGGAAGTCATTCACCCCTCCACTTT.